The T cell receptor (beta chain) under discussion was sequenced for a study of blood T cell repertoires in COVID-19. Study-level background: Samples of COVID-19 (acute and convalescent) were obtained from the United States, Italy and Spain.

Profiled with immunoSEQ multiplex PCR; TCRdb holds only in-frame clones, not every one. Seen here are some 100,000 clones, roughly 80% observed once, and the top ten hold over 9.5%. V lost 5 bases and J 4 bases, leaving 11 bases between the germline ends. Germline values: CDR1 SGHTA, CDR2 FQGTGA. The CDR3 totals 13 residues. This clone was seen just once. The V and J genes are TRBV7-3 and TRBJ1-1; D is perhaps TRBD1 (6 bases). Sequences were obtained from peripheral blood. This TCR derives from a human donor in a cohort sampled during active COVID-19. CDR3 DNA sequence: TGTGCCAGCAGCCCACAGGGTGGCACTGAAGCTTTCTTT. It translates to CASSPQGGTEAFF.